This T cell receptor beta chain was captured in a study of beta chain features in type 1 diabetes. Study outcomes and limitations: VDJ junctions in type 1 diabetes patients carried more deletions and fewer insertions. Shortening of TCRB CDR3s, moderate but significant, appeared in all four CD4+ subsets of Type 1 diabetes patients.

CDR3 length equals 15 residues. Germline CDR1 reads SQVTM; CDR2 reads ANQGSEA. Trimming cost V 6 bases and J 2 bases, with 17 bases left between them. Based on CD45RO/CCR7/CD25/CD127/CD95/CD27, CD4+ regulatory, stem cell-like memory, naive and central memory cells were sorted. Expressed TCRB transcripts were sequenced because the entire RNA isolate underwent reverse transcription. Assay used: immunoSEQ multiplex PCR; TCRdb lists only in-frame clones, some missing. The sample holds 120,000 or so clones; 15% to 20% are singletons and the top ten take 2.6%. This clone has a handful of counts. Its cognate antigen is unknown.

Input material: central memory CD4+ T cells from blood. V gene TRBV29-1 combines with J gene TRBJ1-5; D gene uncertain. The receptor was derived from a man between 18 and 35 years old with type 1 diabetes. The CDR3 sequence: CSVQGAGHGNQPQHF. The CDR3 coding sequence is TGCAGCGTCCAAGGAGCAGGTCATGGCAATCAGCCCCAGCATTTT.